The 14 T cell receptor beta chains in this list originate from one sample, sequenced in a study of shared clonotypes between healthy human individuals (dated by TCRdb to 2018 to 2021). The library was obtained by the immunoSEQ multiplex PCR assay. In TCRdb, the immuneACCESS table is reduced to in-frame sequences with V and J assigned. These tables do not hold every clone; where another copy was compared, an unresolved V gene accounts for under half, and the others remain unexplained. Across this sample there are about 1.5 million clones, with under 99% seen only once. 0.4% to 0.45% of the sample is in the top ten clones. The source material was naive CD4+ T cells sorted from blood. The cell subset or site label for this specimen denotes: CD45RA+ positively selected. The receptor source for this set is a man aged 30-40 years in good health.

This clone was seen only once. The V call is TRBV27, the J call TRBJ2-3; D possibly corresponds to TRBD2 (6 bases). The CDR3 spans 14 residues. V lost 2 bases and J lost 3, with 9 bases in between. Germline V gene data show CDR1 as MNHEY and CDR2 as SMNVEV (reference sequence). The CDR3 spells CASSLQGRTDTQYF. The CDR3 nucleotides are TGTGCCAGCAGTTTACAAGGGAGGACAGATACGCAGTATTTT.

The V call is TRBV5-1, the J call TRBJ2-7; D call uncertain. The length of the CDR3 is 14 residues. Germline CDR1 is SGHRS and CDR2 is YFSETQ. Trimming cost V 4 bases and J 1 base, with 12 bases left between them. The CDR3 bases are TGCGCCAGCAGCCTAGACTGGTCATCCTACGAGCAGTACTTC. It encodes CASSLDWSSYEQYF.

V gene TRBV21-1 combines with J gene TRBJ1-2. TRBV21-1 is tagged as a pseudogene. The CDR3 has 12 residues. The CDR3 reads CASSPRTYGYTF. CDR3 bases: TGTGCCAGCAGCCCCCGCACCTATGGCTACACCTTC.

The J gene is TRBJ1-1, the V gene TRBV5-1, with D uncertain. This CDR3 is 14 amino acids long. Germline V CDR1 and CDR2: SGHRS, YFSETQ. V gave up 3 bases and J gave up 0 bases, with 9 bases separating them. The CDR3 protein is CASSSGPVNTEAFF. The CDR3, as DNA: TGCGCCAGCAGCTCCGGGCCCGTGAACACTGAAGCTTTCTTT.

The V call is TRBV18, the J call TRBJ2-7; D not certain. V lost 3 bases to trimming and J lost 4 bases, with 7 bases between them. The length of the CDR3 is 12 residues. CDR1 and CDR2 (germline): KGHSH, LQKENI. The CDR3 bases are TGTGCCAGCTCACCTAACGAATACGAGCAGTACTTC. Amino acids: CASSPNEYEQYF.

The chain is built from TRBV27 and TRBJ2-2; no clear D gene. This CDR3 contains 14 residues. V dropped 1 base and J dropped 6 bases, with 9 bases sitting between them. Germline CDR1 reads MNHEY; CDR2 reads SMNVEV (reference sequence). The CDR3 protein is CASSLYGTSGELFF. CDR3 nucleotides: TGTGCCAGCAGTTTATATGGCACCTCCGGGGAGCTGTTTTTT.

The gene calls are TRBV10-1 and TRBJ2-1; D remains ambiguous. This CDR3 has 14 residues. V was shortened by 5 bases and J by 0 bases, with 8 bases between the two germline ends. The germline CDR1 and CDR2 sequences are WNHNN and SYGVQD (reference sequence). CDR3 residues: CASSPGSSYNEQFF. The CDR3 DNA is TGCGCCAGCAGTCCTGGTTCCTCCTACAATGAGCAGTTCTTC.

About this clone: Other DNA sequences of this sample code for an identical CDR3. In DNA form, the CDR3 reads TGTGCCAGCAGCGTGGACAGGGGAACCTACAATGAGCAGTTCTTC. This encodes CASSVDRGTYNEQFF. The V gene is TRBV9, the J gene TRBJ2-1; 9 bases match TRBD1. Looked up from germline, CDR1 is SGDLS and CDR2 is YYNGEE. There are 15 residues in the CDR3. Trimming at V came to 2 bases and at J to 2 bases, leaving 2 bases not matched to a gene.

The chain recombines TRBV10-1 with TRBJ2-3; TRBD1 is a possible D gene (5 bases). The ends were cut back, 6 bases at V and 0 bases at J, with 10 bases in the middle. Per the germline V gene, CDR1 is WNHNN and CDR2 is SYGVQD (reference sequence). The CDR3 has 14 residues. The chain's CDR3 is CASSRQISTDTQYF. In DNA form, the CDR3 reads TGCGCCAGCAGCAGACAGATTAGCACAGATACGCAGTATTTT.

Turning to this clone: Other DNA sequences within the sample encode an identical CDR3. The rearrangement links TRBV30 to TRBJ1-5; D is ambiguous. Germline V gene sequence: CDR1 GTSNPN, CDR2 SVGIG (reference sequence). With 0 bases removed from V and 5 bases from J, the gap between germline ends came to 8 bases. CDR3 length equals 13 residues. The CDR3 region is CAWSVEGDQPQHF. The CDR3 DNA sequence: TGTGCCTGGAGTGTGGAGGGAGATCAGCCCCAGCATTTT.

Notes on this clone: The same CDR3 also results from other DNA sequences found in this sample. The chain has TRBV18 and TRBJ1-5; 7 bases line up with TRBD1. Germline values: CDR1 KGHSH, CDR2 LQKENI. V lost 3 bases, J lost 7 bases, and 6 bases stayed unmatched. CDR3 length: 14 residues. CDR3 nucleotides: TGTGCCAGCTCACCCGACAGGGCTGGACAGCCCCAGCATTTT. Amino acid sequence: CASSPDRAGQPQHF.

This chain connects TRBV10-3 to TRBJ1-1; D gene uncertain. V shed 8 bases and J shed 1 base, with 8 bases lying between them. Germline V gene data show CDR1 as ENHRY and CDR2 as SYGVKD. There are 12 residues in the CDR3. CDR3 nucleotides: TGTGCCATCCGCTCTCGGAACACTGAAGCTTTCTTT. It codes for CAIRSRNTEAFF.

The chain has TRBV11-2 and TRBJ2-3, with 11 nucleotides matching TRBD2. The germline gives CDR1 SGHAT, CDR2 FQNNGV. The CDR3 runs 18 residues. With 5 bases clipped from V and 2 bases from J, the junction kept 12 bases outside the gene matches. The CDR3 reads CASSPTPGLAAFTDTQYF. The CDR3 nucleotides are TGTGCCAGCAGCCCCACCCCGGGACTAGCGGCTTTCACAGATACGCAGTATTTT. Looking up the rest from reference TRBV11-2 and TRBJ2-3 gives the full variable domain: EAGVAQSPRYKIIEKRQSVAFWCNPISGHATLYWYQQILGQGPKLLIQFQNNGVVDDSQLPKDRFSAERLKGVDSTLKIQPAKLEDSAVYLCASSPTPGLAAFTDTQYFGPGTRLTVL.

The chain employs TRBV28 and TRBJ1-1; D call uncertain. CDR1 MDHEN and CDR2 SYDVKM come from the germline V gene. V dropped 4 bases and J dropped 6 bases, with 9 bases sitting between them. CDR3 length: 12 residues. The chain's CDR3 is CASSSTPSEAFF. The CDR3 DNA is TGTGCCAGCAGTTCTACACCGTCTGAAGCTTTCTTT.